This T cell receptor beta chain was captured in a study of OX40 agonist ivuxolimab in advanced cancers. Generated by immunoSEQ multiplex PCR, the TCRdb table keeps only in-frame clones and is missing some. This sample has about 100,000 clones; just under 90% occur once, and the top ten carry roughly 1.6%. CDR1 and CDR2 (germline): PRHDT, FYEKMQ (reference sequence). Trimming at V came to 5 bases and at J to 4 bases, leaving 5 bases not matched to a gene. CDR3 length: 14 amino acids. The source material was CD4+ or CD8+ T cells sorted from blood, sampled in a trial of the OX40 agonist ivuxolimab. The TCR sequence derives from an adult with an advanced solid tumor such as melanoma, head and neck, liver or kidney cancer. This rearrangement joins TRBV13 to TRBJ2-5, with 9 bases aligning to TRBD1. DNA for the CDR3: TGTGCCAGCAGCCTGGGACAGGGTGGAGAGACCCAGTACTTC. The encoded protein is CASSLGQGGETQYF. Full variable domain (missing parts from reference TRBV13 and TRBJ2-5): AAGVIQSPRHLIKEKRETATLKCYPIPRHDTVYWYQQGPGQDPQFLISFYEKMQSDKGSIPDRFSAQQFSDYHSELNMSSLELGDSALYFCASSLGQGGETQYFGPGTRLLVL.